The subject of this entry is one T cell receptor (beta chain). These data belong to a study of blood T cell repertoires in COVID-19. Some clones are missing from TCRdb's copy, which holds only in-frame ones; the method was immunoSEQ multiplex PCR. The repertoire holds around 300,000 clones, 86% seen once, with about 3% in the top ten. What was sequenced was peripheral blood. The clonotype comes from a woman under 40 with active or convalescent COVID-19.

The CDR3 DNA follows: TGCGCCAGCAGCCCTATCACAGGGACATTGACTGACTATAACTATGGCTACACCTTC. Residues: CASSPITGTLTDYNYGYTF. The rearrangement uses TRBV5-1 and TRBJ1-2; D is possibly TRBD1 (6 bases). Germline V gene sequence: CDR1 SGHRS, CDR2 YFSETQ. The CDR3 is made up of 19 amino acids. V lost 4 bases and J lost 1, with 26 bases in between.